This TCR beta chain derives from a study of PD-1 blockade in classical Hodgkin lymphoma. Study background: The nivolumab dose that patients received was 3 mg/kg, given intravenously every 2 weeks.

Sequencing used immunoSEQ multiplex PCR; TCRdb keeps in-frame clones, though not all of them. The sample has 11,000 to 15,000 clones; over 70% are singletons. Whole-study findings and limits: Still unresolved is the cause of the repertoire differences, which may be disease activity or prior therapy.

Germline V gene data show CDR1 as SGHNT and CDR2 as YYREEE (reference sequence). V dropped 0 bases and J dropped 2; count of bases not matched to a gene: 2. The CDR3 spans 14 residues. With regard to this clone: The antigen remains undetermined.

Autologous stem cell transplantation was followed by relapse in every patient, and brentuximab vedotin exposure varied. The chain has TRBV5-4 and TRBJ2-7; 7 positions agree with TRBD2. The sample here was peripheral blood mononuclear cells (PBMCs), taken before the second cycle of nivolumab. The receptor comes from a human donor with classical Hodgkin lymphoma. CDR3 sequence: CASSLAGGAYEQYF. The DNA of the CDR3 is TGTGCCAGCAGCTTGGCTGGGGGGGCCTACGAGCAGTACTTC.